The clone carrying this T cell receptor beta chain showed up just a few times. The sample belongs to a study of immune characterization of retroperitoneal liposarcoma. TCRdb reprocessed the PCR reads via MiXCR and lists one record per CDR3 protein. This sample has about 9,500 distinct CDR3 sequences, with 28% found just once. The receptor's source is a male donor with retroperitoneal liposarcoma. The sample taken for sequencing was tumor tissue.

The CDR3 nucleotides are TGTGCCAGCAGCCCGGACACTTTAGAGACCCAGTTCTTC. Translation: CASSPDTLETQFF. The gene calls are TRBV11-1 and TRBJ2-5, with D maybe TRBD1 (5 bases). The DNA end favors TRBJ2-1, so the J call may be wrong. Germline CDR1 SGHAT, CDR2 FQDESV (reference sequence). The CDR3 runs to 13 residues.